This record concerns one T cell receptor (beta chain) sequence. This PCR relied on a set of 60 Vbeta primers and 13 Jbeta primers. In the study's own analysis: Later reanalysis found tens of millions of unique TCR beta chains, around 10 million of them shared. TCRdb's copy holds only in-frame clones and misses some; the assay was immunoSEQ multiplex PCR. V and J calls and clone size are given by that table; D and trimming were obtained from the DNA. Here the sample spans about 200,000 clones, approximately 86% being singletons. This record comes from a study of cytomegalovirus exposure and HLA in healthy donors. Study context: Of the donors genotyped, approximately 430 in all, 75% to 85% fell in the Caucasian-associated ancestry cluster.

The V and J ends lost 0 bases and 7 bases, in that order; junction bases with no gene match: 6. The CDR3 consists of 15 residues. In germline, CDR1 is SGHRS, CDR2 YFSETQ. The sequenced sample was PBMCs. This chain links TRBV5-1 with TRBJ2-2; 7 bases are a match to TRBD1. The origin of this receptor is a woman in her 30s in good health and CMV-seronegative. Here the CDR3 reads CASSLGQGGVGELFF. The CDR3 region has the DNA TGCGCCAGCAGCTTGGGTCAAGGGGGCGTCGGGGAGCTGTTTTTT.